This T cell receptor beta chain was identified in a study of PD-1 blockade in classical Hodgkin lymphoma. General study results and limits: Whereas CD4+ TCR diversity had risen significantly by C4D1, CD8+ TCR diversity had not. Whoever responded completely had baseline diversity much like that seen in newly diagnosed patients. Patients starting nivolumab less than 1 year after ASCT had lower diversity and were excluded from later analyses.

This clone was recorded a few times. Its antigen is as yet unknown. All patients relapsed after autologous stem cell transplantation, and brentuximab vedotin exposure varied. CDR3 length: 15 residues. Germline CDR1 and CDR2: MNHEY and SMNVEV (reference sequence). Trimming stripped 7 bases from V and 5 bases from J, with 17 bases between. Repertoires were generated with immunoSEQ multiplex PCR, while TCRdb's copy carries only in-frame clones and drops some. The sample consists of around 46,000 clones, roughly 80% of them appearing once. The V gene is TRBV27, the J gene TRBJ2-2; no definite D call. The TCR sequence derives from a human donor with classical Hodgkin lymphoma. The sequencing here drew on peripheral blood mononuclear cells (PBMCs), taken before the second cycle of nivolumab. CDR3 DNA: TGTGCCAGCACCGCAACGGTGGTTCGAACCGGGGAGCTGTTTTTT. Translating gives CASTATVVRTGELFF.